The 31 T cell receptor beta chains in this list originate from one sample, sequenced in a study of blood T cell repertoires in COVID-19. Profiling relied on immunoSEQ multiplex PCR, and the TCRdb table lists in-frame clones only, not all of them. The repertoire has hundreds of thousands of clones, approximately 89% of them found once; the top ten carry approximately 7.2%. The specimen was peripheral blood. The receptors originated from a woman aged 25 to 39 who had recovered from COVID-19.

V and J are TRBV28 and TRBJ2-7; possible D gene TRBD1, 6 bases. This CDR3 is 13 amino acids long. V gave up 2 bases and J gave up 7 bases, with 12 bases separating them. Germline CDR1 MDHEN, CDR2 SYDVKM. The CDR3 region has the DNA TGTGCCAGCAGTTTACAGGGGATGGAGGAGCAGTACTTC. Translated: CASSLQGMEEQYF.

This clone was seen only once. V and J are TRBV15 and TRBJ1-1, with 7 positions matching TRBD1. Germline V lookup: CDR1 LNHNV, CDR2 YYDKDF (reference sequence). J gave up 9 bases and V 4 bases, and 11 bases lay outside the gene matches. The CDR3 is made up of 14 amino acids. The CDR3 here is CATSTRQGLSQAFF. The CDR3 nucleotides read TGTGCCACCAGCACAAGACAGGGATTATCTCAAGCTTTCTTT.

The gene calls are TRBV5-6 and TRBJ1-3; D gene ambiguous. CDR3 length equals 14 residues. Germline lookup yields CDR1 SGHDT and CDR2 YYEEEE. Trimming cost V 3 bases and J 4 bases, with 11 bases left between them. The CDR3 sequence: CASSYDNGGNTIYF. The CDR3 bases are TGTGCCAGCAGCTACGACAATGGCGGAAACACCATATATTTT.

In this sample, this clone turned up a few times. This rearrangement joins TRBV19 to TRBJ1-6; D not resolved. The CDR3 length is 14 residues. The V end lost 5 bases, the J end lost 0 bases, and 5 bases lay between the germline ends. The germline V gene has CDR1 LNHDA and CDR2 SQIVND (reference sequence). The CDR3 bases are TGTGCCAGTAGTCCCAGCTCCTATAATTCACCCCTCCACTTT. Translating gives CASSPSSYNSPLHF.

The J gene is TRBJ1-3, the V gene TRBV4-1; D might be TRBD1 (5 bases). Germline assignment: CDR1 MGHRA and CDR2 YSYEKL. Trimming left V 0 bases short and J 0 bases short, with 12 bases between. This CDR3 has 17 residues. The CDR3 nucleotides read TGCGCCAGCAGCCAAGATTGGGGGAGGTCCTCTGGAAACACCATATATTTT. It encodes CASSQDWGRSSGNTIYF.

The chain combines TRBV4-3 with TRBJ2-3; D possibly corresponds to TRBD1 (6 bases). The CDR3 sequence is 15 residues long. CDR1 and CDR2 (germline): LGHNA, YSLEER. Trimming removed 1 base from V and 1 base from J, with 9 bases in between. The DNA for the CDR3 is TGCGCCAGCAGCCAAGTACAGGGTGGCACAGATACGCAGTATTTT. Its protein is CASSQVQGGTDTQYF.

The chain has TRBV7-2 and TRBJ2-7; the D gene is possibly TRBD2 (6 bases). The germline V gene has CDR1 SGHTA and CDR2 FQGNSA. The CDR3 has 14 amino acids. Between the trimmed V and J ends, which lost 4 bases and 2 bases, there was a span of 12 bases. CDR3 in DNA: TGTGCCAGCAGCTACCGCGGAGGGACCTACGAGCAGTACTTC. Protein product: CASSYRGGTYEQYF.

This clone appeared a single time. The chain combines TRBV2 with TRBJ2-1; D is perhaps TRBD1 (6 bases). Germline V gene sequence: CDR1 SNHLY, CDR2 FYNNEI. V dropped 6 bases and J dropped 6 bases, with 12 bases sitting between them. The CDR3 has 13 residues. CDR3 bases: TGTGCCAGCAGCCGAGGGGGATCCAATGAGCAGTTCTTC. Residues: CASSRGGSNEQFF.

The DNA of the CDR3 is TGTGCCAGCAGTGAAGCAGCGACAGGGGGCGGCGTTATCTATGGCTACACCTTC. The encoded protein is CASSEAATGGGVIYGYTF. The gene calls are TRBV6-1 and TRBJ1-2, with 10 bases that match TRBD1. Germline V gene data show CDR1 as MNHNS and CDR2 as SASEGT. The CDR3 length is 18 residues. V shed 0 bases, J shed 4 bases, and the junction held 11 bases outside the gene matches.

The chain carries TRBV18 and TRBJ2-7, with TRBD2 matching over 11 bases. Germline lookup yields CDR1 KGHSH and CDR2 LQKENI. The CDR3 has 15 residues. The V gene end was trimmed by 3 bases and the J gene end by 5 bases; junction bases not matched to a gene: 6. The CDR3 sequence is CASSPLAGGPHEQYF. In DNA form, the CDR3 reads TGTGCCAGCTCACCGTTAGCGGGGGGGCCTCACGAGCAGTACTTC.

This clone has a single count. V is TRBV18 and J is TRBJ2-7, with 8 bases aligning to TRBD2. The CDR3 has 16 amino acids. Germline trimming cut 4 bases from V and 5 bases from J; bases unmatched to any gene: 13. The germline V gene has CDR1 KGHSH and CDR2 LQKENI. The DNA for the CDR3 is TGTGCCAGCTCACTCCGAGCGGGGGCCCTTCCTAACGAGCAGTACTTC. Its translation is CASSLRAGALPNEQYF.

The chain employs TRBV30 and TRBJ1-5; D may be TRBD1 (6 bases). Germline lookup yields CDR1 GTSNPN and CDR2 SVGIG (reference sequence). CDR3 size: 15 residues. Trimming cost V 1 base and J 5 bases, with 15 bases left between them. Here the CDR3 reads CAWSGGPRGDQPQHF. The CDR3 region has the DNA TGTGCCTGGAGTGGGGGGCCCCGGGGAGATCAGCCCCAGCATTTT.

CDR3 protein: CASSPGTNTDTQYF. CDR3 sequence (DNA): TGTGCCAGCAGCCCCGGGACTAACACAGATACGCAGTATTTT. The chain carries TRBV11-2 and TRBJ2-3, with 7 bases fitting TRBD2. CDR3 length: 14 amino acids. CDR1 and CDR2 (germline): SGHAT, FQNNGV. Losses at the gene ends were 5 bases for V and 2 bases for J; bases not matched to a gene: 4.

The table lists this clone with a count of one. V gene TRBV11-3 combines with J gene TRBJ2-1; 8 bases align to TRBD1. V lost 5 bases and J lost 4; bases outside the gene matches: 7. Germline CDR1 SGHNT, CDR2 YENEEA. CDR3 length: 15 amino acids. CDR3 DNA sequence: TGTGCCAGCAGCCCCGGGGGACAGGTATACAATGAGCAGTTCTTC. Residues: CASSPGGQVYNEQFF.

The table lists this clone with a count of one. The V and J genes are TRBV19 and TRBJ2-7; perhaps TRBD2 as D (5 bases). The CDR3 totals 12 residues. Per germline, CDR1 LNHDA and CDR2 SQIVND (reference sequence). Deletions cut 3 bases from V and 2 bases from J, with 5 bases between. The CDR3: CASSIGAYEQYF. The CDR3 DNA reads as TGTGCCAGTAGTATCGGGGCCTACGAGCAGTACTTC.

CDR3 DNA: TGTGCCAGCAGCCCGCCAGGGGTCTTAAACACTGAAGCTTTCTTT. Residues: CASSPPGVLNTEAFF. The rearrangement joins TRBV6-5 to TRBJ1-1; TRBD1 is a possible D gene (6 bases). CDR3 length: 15 amino acids. V was pared by 6 bases and J by 2 bases, with 16 bases between. The germline CDR1 and CDR2 sequences are MNHEY and SVGAGI.

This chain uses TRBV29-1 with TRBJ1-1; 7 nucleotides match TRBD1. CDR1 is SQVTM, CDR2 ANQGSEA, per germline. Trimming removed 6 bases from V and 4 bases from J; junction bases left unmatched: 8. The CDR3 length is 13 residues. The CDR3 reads CSVLQGIGTEAFF. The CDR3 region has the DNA TGCAGCGTGCTACAGGGGATTGGCACTGAAGCTTTCTTT.

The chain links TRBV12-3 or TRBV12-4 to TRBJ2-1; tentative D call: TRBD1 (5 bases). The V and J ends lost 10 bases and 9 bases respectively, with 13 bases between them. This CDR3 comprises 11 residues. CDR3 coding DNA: TGTGCCACCGCTGAAGGGGCTGAGCAGTTCTTC. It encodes CATAEGAEQFF.

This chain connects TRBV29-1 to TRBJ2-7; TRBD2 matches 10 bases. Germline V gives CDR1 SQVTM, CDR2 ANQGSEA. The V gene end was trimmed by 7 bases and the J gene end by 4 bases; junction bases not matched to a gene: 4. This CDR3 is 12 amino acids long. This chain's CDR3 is CSAWTSGYEQYF. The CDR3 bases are TGCAGCGCCTGGACTAGCGGATACGAGCAGTACTTC.

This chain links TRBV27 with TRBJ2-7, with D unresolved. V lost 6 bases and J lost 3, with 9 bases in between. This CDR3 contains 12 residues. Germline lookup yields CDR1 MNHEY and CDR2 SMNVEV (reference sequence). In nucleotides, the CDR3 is TGTGCCAGCAGCCAGGCAGGCTACGAGCAGTACTTC. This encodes CASSQAGYEQYF.

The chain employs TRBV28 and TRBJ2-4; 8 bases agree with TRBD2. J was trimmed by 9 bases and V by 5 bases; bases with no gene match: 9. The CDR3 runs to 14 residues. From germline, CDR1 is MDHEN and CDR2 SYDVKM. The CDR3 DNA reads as TGTGCCAGCAGTATACTGACTAGCGTCGCCATTCAGTACTTC. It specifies CASSILTSVAIQYF. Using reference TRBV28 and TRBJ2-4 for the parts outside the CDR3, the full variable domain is DVKVTQSSRYLVKRTGEKVFLECVQDMDHENMFWYRQDPGLGLRLIYFSYDVKMKEKGDIPEGYSVSREKKERFSLILESASTNQTSMYLCASSILTSVAIQYFGAGTRLSVL.

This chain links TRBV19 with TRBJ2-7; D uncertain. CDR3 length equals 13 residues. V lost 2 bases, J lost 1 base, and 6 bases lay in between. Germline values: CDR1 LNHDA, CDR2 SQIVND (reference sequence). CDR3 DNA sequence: TGTGCCAGTAGTATATCAGATTCCTACGAGCAGTACTTC. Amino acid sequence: CASSISDSYEQYF. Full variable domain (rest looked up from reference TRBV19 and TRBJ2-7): DGGITQSPKYLFRKEGQNVTLSCEQNLNHDAMYWYRQDPGQGLRLIYYSQIVNDFQKGDIAEGYSVSREKKESFPLTVTSAQKNPTAFYLCASSISDSYEQYFGPGTRLTVT.

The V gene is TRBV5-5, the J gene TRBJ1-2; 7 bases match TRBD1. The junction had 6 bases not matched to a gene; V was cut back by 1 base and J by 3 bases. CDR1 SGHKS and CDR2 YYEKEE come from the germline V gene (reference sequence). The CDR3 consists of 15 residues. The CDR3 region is CASSLLGTVDYGYTF. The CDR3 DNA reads TGTGCCAGCAGCTTGCTCGGGACAGTTGACTATGGCTACACCTTC.

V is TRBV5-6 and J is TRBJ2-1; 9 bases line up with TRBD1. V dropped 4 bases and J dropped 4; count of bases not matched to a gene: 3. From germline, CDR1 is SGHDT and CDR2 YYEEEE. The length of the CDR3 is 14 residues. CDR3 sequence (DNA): TGTGCCAGCAGCACGGGACAGGGATACAATGAGCAGTTCTTC. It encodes CASSTGQGYNEQFF.

CDR3 loop: CASSLPGGQGLLREQYF. CDR3 DNA: TGTGCCAGCAGTCTACCCGGGGGACAGGGCCTGTTGCGCGAGCAGTACTTC. The chain is built from TRBV28 and TRBJ2-7, with 9 bases that match TRBD1. Germline assignment: CDR1 MDHEN and CDR2 SYDVKM. V was pared by 5 bases and J by 6 bases, with 17 bases of the junction left unmatched. This CDR3 is built from 17 residues.

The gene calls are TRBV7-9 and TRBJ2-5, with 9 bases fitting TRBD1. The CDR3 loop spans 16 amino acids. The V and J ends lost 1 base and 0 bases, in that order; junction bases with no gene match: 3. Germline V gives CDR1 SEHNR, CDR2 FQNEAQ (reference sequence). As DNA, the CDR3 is TGTGCCAGCAGCTTAGACAGGGGGCGGCACCAAGAGACCCAGTACTTC. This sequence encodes CASSLDRGRHQETQYF.

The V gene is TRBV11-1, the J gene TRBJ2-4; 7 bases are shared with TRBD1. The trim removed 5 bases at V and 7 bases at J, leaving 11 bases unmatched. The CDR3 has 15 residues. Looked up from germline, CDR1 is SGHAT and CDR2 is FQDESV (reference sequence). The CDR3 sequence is CASSRTGTEGNIQYF. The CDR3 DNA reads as TGTGCCAGCAGCAGAACCGGGACAGAGGGGAACATTCAGTACTTC.

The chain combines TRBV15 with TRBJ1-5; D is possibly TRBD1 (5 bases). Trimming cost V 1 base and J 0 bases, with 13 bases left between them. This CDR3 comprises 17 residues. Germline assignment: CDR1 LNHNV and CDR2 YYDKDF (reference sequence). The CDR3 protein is CATSRGGGGYSNQPQHF. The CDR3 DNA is TGTGCCACCAGCAGAGGGGGGGGTGGATATAGCAATCAGCCCCAGCATTTT.

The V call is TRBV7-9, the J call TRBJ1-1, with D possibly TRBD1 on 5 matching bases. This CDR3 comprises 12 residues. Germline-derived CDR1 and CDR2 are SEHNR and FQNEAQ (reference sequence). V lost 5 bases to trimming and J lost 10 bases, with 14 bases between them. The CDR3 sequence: CASSLSGGGAFF. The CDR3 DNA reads TGTGCCAGCAGCCTCTCTGGGGGGGGAGCTTTCTTT.

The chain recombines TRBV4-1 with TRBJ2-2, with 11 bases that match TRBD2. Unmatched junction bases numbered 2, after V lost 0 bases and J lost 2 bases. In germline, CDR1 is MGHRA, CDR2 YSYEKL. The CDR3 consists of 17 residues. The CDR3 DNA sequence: TGCGCCAGCAGCCAAGAACTAGCGGGGGCAAACACCGGGGAGCTGTTTTTT. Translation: CASSQELAGANTGELFF.

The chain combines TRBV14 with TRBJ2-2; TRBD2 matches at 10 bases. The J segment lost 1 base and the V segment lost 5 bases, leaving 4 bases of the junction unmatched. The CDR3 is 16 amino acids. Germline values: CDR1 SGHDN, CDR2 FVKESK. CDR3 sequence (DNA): TGTGCCAGCAGCGCTCTAGCGGGGGAGAACACCGGGGAGCTGTTTTTT. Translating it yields CASSALAGENTGELFF.